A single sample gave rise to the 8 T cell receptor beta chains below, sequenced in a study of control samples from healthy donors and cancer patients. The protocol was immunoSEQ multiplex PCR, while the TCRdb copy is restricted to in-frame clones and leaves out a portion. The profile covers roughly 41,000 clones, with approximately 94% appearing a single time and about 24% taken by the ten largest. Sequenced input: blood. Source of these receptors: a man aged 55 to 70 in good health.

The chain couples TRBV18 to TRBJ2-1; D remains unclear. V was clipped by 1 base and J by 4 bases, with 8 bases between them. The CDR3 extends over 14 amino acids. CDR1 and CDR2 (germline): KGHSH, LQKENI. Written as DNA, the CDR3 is TGTGCCAGCTCACCACGGACCCGTTACAATGAGCAGTTCTTC. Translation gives CASSPRTRYNEQFF.

The CDR3 DNA sequence: TGTGCCAGCAGCCATATCAGGTGGCAAGAGACCCAGTACTTC. This codes for CASSHIRWQETQYF. The chain couples TRBV14 to TRBJ2-5, with D unclear. Trimming removed 3 bases at V and 2 bases at J, with 10 bases between. The V gene's germline CDR1 is SGHDN and CDR2 FVKESK. This CDR3 comprises 14 residues.

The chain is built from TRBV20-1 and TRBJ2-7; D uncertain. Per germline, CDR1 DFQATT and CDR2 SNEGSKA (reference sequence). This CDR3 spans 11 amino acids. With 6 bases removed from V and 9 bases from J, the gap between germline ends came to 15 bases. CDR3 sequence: CSAKGQTGQYF. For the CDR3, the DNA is TGCAGTGCCAAGGGCCAGACCGGGCAGTACTTC.

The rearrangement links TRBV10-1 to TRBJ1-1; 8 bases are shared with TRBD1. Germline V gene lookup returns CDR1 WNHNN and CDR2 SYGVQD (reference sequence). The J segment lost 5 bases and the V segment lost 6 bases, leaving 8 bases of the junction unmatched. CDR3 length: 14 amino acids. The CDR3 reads CASRAGQGGTEAFF. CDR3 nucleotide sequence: TGCGCCAGCAGGGCCGGACAGGGTGGAACTGAAGCTTTCTTT.

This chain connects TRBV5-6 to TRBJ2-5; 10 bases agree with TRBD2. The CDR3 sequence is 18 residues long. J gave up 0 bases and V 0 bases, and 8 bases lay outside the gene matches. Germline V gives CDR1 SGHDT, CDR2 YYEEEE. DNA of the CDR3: TGTGCCAGCAGCTTGGGGACTAGCGGAATATATTACCAAGAGACCCAGTACTTC. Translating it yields CASSLGTSGIYYQETQYF.

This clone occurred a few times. The DNA of the CDR3 is TGTGCCAGCAGCCCACAGGGGGCTGACTATGGCTACACCTTC. Protein: CASSPQGADYGYTF. The rearrangement uses TRBV6-5 and TRBJ1-2; 9 positions agree with TRBD1. Losses at the gene ends were 6 bases for V and 3 bases for J; bases not matched to a gene: 5. The CDR3 has 14 residues. Germline-derived CDR1 and CDR2 are MNHEY and SVGAGI.

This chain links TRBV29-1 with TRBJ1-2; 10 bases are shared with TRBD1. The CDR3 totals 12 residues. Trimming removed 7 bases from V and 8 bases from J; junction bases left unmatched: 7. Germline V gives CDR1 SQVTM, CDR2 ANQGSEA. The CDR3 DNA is TGCAGCGCCACCGGGACAGGGGACGGCTACACCTTC. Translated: CSATGTGDGYTF. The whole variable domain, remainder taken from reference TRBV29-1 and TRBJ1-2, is SAVISQKPSRDICQRGTSLTIQCQVDSQVTMMFWYRQQPGQSLTLIATANQGSEATYESGFVIDKFPISRPNLTFSTLTVSNMSPEDSSIYLCSATGTGDGYTFGSGTRLTVV.

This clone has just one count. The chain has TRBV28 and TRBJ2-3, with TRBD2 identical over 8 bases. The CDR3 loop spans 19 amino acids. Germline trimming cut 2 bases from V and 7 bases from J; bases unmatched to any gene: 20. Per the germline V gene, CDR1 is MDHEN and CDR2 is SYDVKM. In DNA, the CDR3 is TGTGCCAGCAGTTTAAGGGGAGGGGGGGGACTAGGGCTAGAAAATACGCAGTATTTT. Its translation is CASSLRGGGGLGLENTQYF.